In this sample, the clone carrying this T cell receptor beta chain turned up a few times. Antigen unknown. The data originate from a study of blood T cells in healthy people across ages. Study-wide results and limits: Unsorted PBMC input precluded a conclusive naive versus antigen-experienced comparison. More naive CD4+ cells and higher diversity were found in long-lived than in aged donors.

They isolated at least 6.5 million PBMCs from each sample. The V gene end was trimmed by 6 bases and the J gene end by 0 bases; junction bases not matched to a gene: 9. The CDR3 covers 16 residues. A second PCR, run for about 6 to 12 cycles, used a sample-barcoded 5' primer plus a J-beta primer mix. MiXCR was run by TCRdb on the 5' RACE reads, yielding one entry per CDR3 protein. This table holds nearly 800,000 distinct CDR3 sequences, around 25% found once. These sequences were also reported in another study, on T cells of mothers and their children. That work adds: The overlap seen between related mothers and children slightly exceeded that of unrelated pairs, though not significantly.

The chain recombines TRBV12-3 or TRBV12-4 with TRBJ2-3, with 7 positions matching TRBD1. The TCR was taken from a boy aged 5-17 years in good health. The sequenced sample consisted of blood. The CDR3 DNA follows: TGTGCCAGCAGCAAAGACAGGGCCCGTAGCACAGATACGCAGTATTTT. It specifies CASSKDRARSTDTQYF.